This is a list of T cell receptor beta chains from one sample in a study of T cell responses to AZD1222 COVID-19 vaccine. The table came from immunoSEQ multiplex PCR; TCRdb's copy has only in-frame clones and leaves some out. The data contain nearly 110,000 clones, almost 90% of them singletons. Sequencing used peripheral blood, obtained on day 0 of AZD1222 vaccination. The receptor source for this set is an adult in good health. Each CDR3 is given with its conserved first and last residue. Fields, in order: D gene, CDR3 length, V gene, J gene, clone size, CDR3 protein, CDR3 DNA. D genes are given only for firm matches. Expanded clones get a size class; other rows say once, few or many, or leave the size out.

>NA|17|TRBV16|TRBJ1-1|NA
CASSQDGRVATNTEAFF
TGTGCCAGCAGCCAAGATGGTCGGGTCGCAACGAACACTGAAGCTTTCTTT
>TRBD1|15|TRBV6-2/TRBV6-3|TRBJ2-2|NA
CASSYRDRAWGELFF
TGTGCCAGCAGTTACCGCGACAGGGCGTGGGGGGAGCTGTTTTTT
>NA|12|TRBV9|TRBJ1-3|NA
CASTDTGNTIYF
TGTGCCAGCACGGACACTGGAAACACCATATATTTT
>TRBD1|11|TRBV2|TRBJ2-7|NA
CASRGTGEQYF
TGTGCCAGCAGAGGGACAGGCGAGCAGTACTTC
>NA|15|TRBV3-1/TRBV3-2|TRBJ1-5|once
CASSPPGGYNQPQHF
TGTGCCAGCAGCCCCCCGGGAGGATACAATCAGCCCCAGCATTTT
>NA|15|TRBV4-3|TRBJ1-5|NA
CASSWTLDSNQPQHF
TGCGCCAGCAGCTGGACGCTCGATAGCAATCAGCCCCAGCATTTT
>NA|13|TRBV6-4|TRBJ1-6|once
CASSDSRGSPLHF
TGTGCCAGCAGTGACTCGAGGGGATCACCCCTCCACTTT
>TRBD1|15|TRBV9|TRBJ2-2|once
CASKAGGQAAGELFF
TGTGCCAGCAAAGCAGGGGGCCAGGCGGCCGGGGAGCTGTTTTTT
>NA|13|TRBV18|TRBJ1-5|NA
CASSPGEDQPQHF
TGTGCCAGCTCACCAGGGGAGGATCAGCCCCAGCATTTT
>NA|13|TRBV5-4|TRBJ1-2|NA
CASSLGQDYGYTF
TGTGCCAGCAGCTTGGGACAGGACTATGGCTACACCTTC
>TRBD1|12|TRBV19|TRBJ1-3|few
CASWARGDTIYF
TGTGCCAGTTGGGCCAGGGGGGACACCATATATTTT
>NA|15|TRBV6-6|TRBJ1-1|NA
CASRLTGPTNTEAFF
TGTGCCAGCAGATTGACAGGCCCAACTAACACTGAAGCTTTCTTT
>NA|13|TRBV19|TRBJ1-2|NA
CASTDRSAYGYTF
TGTGCCAGTACCGACAGGTCGGCGTATGGCTACACCTTC
>TRBD2|17|TRBV4-1|TRBJ2-3|NA
CASSHPWTDLAADTQYF
TGCGCCAGCAGCCACCCCTGGACGGACCTAGCGGCAGATACGCAGTATTTT
>NA|15|TRBV19|TRBJ2-7|NA
CASREPSGRPYEQYF
TGTGCCAGTAGAGAACCCTCGGGGCGTCCCTACGAGCAGTACTTC
>NA|15|TRBV2|TRBJ1-2|once
CASSGGGSLNYGYTF
TGTGCCAGCAGTGGGGGGGGCTCCTTGAACTATGGCTACACCTTC
>NA|14|TRBV14|TRBJ1-1|NA
CASRWGTANTEAFF
TGTGCCTCCCGATGGGGGACGGCTAACACTGAAGCTTTCTTT
>NA|11|TRBV12-3/TRBV12-4|TRBJ2-5|NA
CASSHKETQYF
TGTGCCAGCAGCCACAAAGAGACCCAGTACTTC
>NA|14|TRBV7-3|TRBJ1-1|NA
CASSLKGGTTEAFF
TGTGCCAGCAGCTTAAAGGGGGGTACCACTGAAGCTTTCTTT
>NA|13|TRBV7-2|TRBJ2-7|NA
CASSPHSSYEQYF
TGTGCCAGCAGCCCCCACAGCTCCTACGAGCAGTACTTC
>NA|13|TRBV3-1/TRBV3-2|TRBJ1-1|NA
CASSQSPTGEAFF
TGTGCCAGCAGCCAAAGTCCGACCGGGGAAGCTTTCTTT
>NA|14|TRBV7-2|TRBJ2-1|NA
CASSLLGTRNEQFF
TGTGCCAGCAGCCTCCTGGGGACCCGGAATGAGCAGTTCTTC
>NA|13|TRBV5-4|TRBJ2-5|NA
CASSRDHQETQYF
TGTGCCAGCAGCCGGGACCACCAAGAGACCCAGTACTTC
>TRBD1|14|TRBV6-5|TRBJ1-1|NA
CASSTGQRTTEAFF
TGTGCCAGCAGTACGGGACAGAGAACAACTGAAGCTTTCTTT
>TRBD1|14|TRBV2|TRBJ1-5|once
CASSETGVPQPQHF
TGTGCCAGCAGTGAAACAGGGGTGCCTCAGCCCCAGCATTTT
>NA|11|TRBV6-5|TRBJ1-1|NA
CASRHGTEAFF
TGTGCCAGCAGGCACGGGACTGAAGCTTTCTTT
>NA|13|TRBV21-1|TRBJ2-1|NA
CASSKDPTSREFF
TGTGCCAGCAGCAAAGACCCGACTAGCCGTGAGTTCTTC
>NA|13|TRBV24-1|TRBJ2-7|NA
CATSDPNRYEQYF
TGTGCCACCAGTGATCCGAATAGATACGAGCAGTACTTC
>NA|13|TRBV25-1|TRBJ1-6|NA
CASSSRDNSPLHF
TGTGCCAGCAGTTCCCGGGATAATTCACCCCTCCACTTT